These 17 T cell receptor beta chains were sequenced from one sample in a study of tumor-infiltrating lymphocytes in primary liver carcinoma (dated by TCRdb to about 2017). Total RNA and DNA were co-extracted without cell sorting from around 20-30 mg of bulk tissue using the AllPrep DNA/RNA mini kit. The data were produced on an Illumina HiSeq 2500. Using a constant-region primer and ProtoScript II reverse transcriptase, TCRbeta-specific cDNA was reverse-transcribed from about 460 ng total RNA. The TCRbeta libraries were prepared through three rounds of nested multiplex PCR following a slightly modified ARM-PCR procedure. Each of the first two PCR rounds ran for about 10 cycles using multiplex TRBV1-TRBV30 forward primers together with a Cbeta reverse primer. TCRdb reworked the public reads: Q25 trimming with fastp, MiXCR clone assembly, productive beta chains retained. CDR3 protein duplicates are merged, each entry listing the most common genes and DNA. This sample holds roughly 120,000 distinct CDR3 sequences; approximately 64% were observed only once. The top ten hold 8% to 9% of the sample.

Sequences were obtained from liver tumor tissue from sampling region 3. What the cell subset or site label conveys for this sample: tumor region T3, left-lateral pole. These receptors were obtained from a woman in her sixties or seventies with primary liver carcinoma and hepatitis B virus infection.

Points on this clonotype: At one end, the junction sequence differs from germline, possibly due to a read error. The chain recombines TRBV11-2 with TRBJ1-1, with 9 nucleotides matching TRBD1. The CDR3 runs 14 residues. Per the germline V gene, CDR1 is SGHAT and CDR2 is FQNNGV. CDR3 DNA sequence: TGTGCCAGCAACTTAGCACAGGGGGCCACTGAAGCATTCTTT. Its translation: CASNLAQGATEAFF.

The chain uses TRBV19 and TRBJ2-2, with 9 bases fitting TRBD2. Germline V gene data show CDR1 as LNHDA and CDR2 as SQIVND (reference sequence). Trimming took 3 bases from V and 5 from J; bases not matched to a gene: 4. This CDR3 spans 15 amino acids. CDR3 sequence reads: CASSIKAGGTGELFF. In DNA form, the CDR3 reads TGTGCCAGTAGTATTAAAGCGGGAGGAACCGGGGAGCTGTTTTTT. Full variable domain (missing parts from reference TRBV19 and TRBJ2-2): DGGITQSPKYLFRKEGQNVTLSCEQNLNHDAMYWYRQDPGQGLRLIYYSQIVNDFQKGDIAEGYSVSREKKESFPLTVTSAQKNPTAFYLCASSIKAGGTGELFFGEGSRLTVL.

Notes on this clonotype: The junction differs from germline at one of its ends, possibly a read error. The chain has TRBV11-2 and TRBJ2-3, with TRBD1 identical over 7 bases. CDR1 and CDR2 (germline): SGHAT, FQNNGV. CDR3 length: 15 amino acids. The CDR3 reads CVSSPQGSDTDTRYF. The DNA of the CDR3 is TGTGTCAGCAGCCCACAGGGGTCAGACACAGATACGCGGTATTTT.

Concerning this clonotype: An end of the junction does not agree with germline; a read error may underlie this. The CDR3 reads CVSSTDENQETQYF. The CDR3 DNA sequence: TGTGTCAGCAGCACGGACGAGAACCAAGAGACCCAGTACTTC. This rearrangement joins TRBV5-6 to TRBJ2-5; no clear D. There are 14 residues in the CDR3. Per germline, CDR1 SGHDT and CDR2 YYEEEE.

A note on this clonotype: The junction departs from the called germline gene at one end, perhaps through a read error. The rearrangement uses TRBV29-1 and TRBJ2-6; no definite D call. This CDR3 is 14 amino acids long. From germline, CDR1 is SQVTM and CDR2 ANQGSEA. As DNA, the CDR3 is TGCAGCGTTGGGACGAGCTCTGAGGCCAGCGTCCTGACTTTC. Translating gives CSVGTSSEASVLTF.

Note on this clonotype: This may be a read error, as it is one base from a much larger clone. The conserved closing phenylalanine or tryptophan is absent in this CDR3, likely reflecting a read error. The chain combines TRBV7-9 with TRBJ2-5, with a weak D call TRBD1 (5 bases). The CDR3 runs 13 residues. From germline, CDR1 is SEHNR and CDR2 FQNEAQ (reference sequence). The V gene lost 5 bases and the J gene lost 2 bases, with 9 bases spanning the gap. For the CDR3, the DNA is TGTGCCAGCAGCCAAAGACAGCAAGAGACCCAGTACTCC. Translating it yields CASSQRQQETQYS.

Regarding this clonotype: A much larger clonotype is one base distant, so this may be a read error. The CDR3 does not close with the conserved phenylalanine or tryptophan, likely indicating a read error. The CDR3 protein is CASSSGTRNYEQYI. As DNA, the CDR3 is TGTGCCAGCAGCTCGGGGACTAGAAACTACGAGCAGTACATC. The chain joins TRBV5-4 to TRBJ2-7, with 8 nucleotides matching TRBD2. Looked up from germline, CDR1 is SGHNT and CDR2 is YYREEE (reference sequence). The CDR3 extends over 14 amino acids. V gave up 3 bases and J gave up 3 bases; unmatched junction bases: 5.

Of note for this clonotype: A much larger clone is a single base away; this may be a read error. The CDR3 reads CTSSQGSGSGRAEQYF. CDR3 coding DNA: TGTACCAGCAGCCAAGGCTCGGGAAGCGGGAGGGCCGAGCAGTACTTC. The V gene is TRBV4-2, the J gene TRBJ2-7, with 10 bases identical to TRBD2. The CDR3 has 16 residues. Germline V gives CDR1 LGHNA, CDR2 YNFKEQ.

The chain is built from TRBV7-3 and TRBJ1-2; D unclear. The CDR3 is made up of 15 amino acids. Germline V CDR1 and CDR2: SGHTA, FQGTGA. V was cut by 5 bases and J by 4 bases, with 17 bases left in between. CDR3 sequence (DNA): TGTGCCAGCAGCCCTGACGCCGGAGGGTTCTATGGCTACACCTTC. Residues: CASSPDAGGFYGYTF.

This clonotype is classed as medium-sized. The CDR3 protein is CASSLGKNEQFF. CDR3 nucleotide sequence: TGTGCCAGCAGCTTAGGAAAGAATGAGCAGTTCTTC. V and J are TRBV11-2 and TRBJ2-1; no reliable D call. Germline loops: CDR1 SGHAT, CDR2 FQNNGV. The ends were cut back, 1 base at V and 7 bases at J, with 5 bases in the middle. The CDR3 covers 12 residues.

On this clonotype itself: Lacking the conserved final phenylalanine or tryptophan, this CDR3 likely reflects a read error. The rearrangement links TRBV11-2 to TRBJ2-1; 9 bases align to TRBD2. The V gene end was trimmed by 7 bases and the J gene end by 7 bases; junction bases not matched to a gene: 14. This CDR3 is built from 16 residues. Germline assignment: CDR1 SGHAT and CDR2 FQNNGV. The CDR3 spells CASNPSAGLAGNEQFL. CDR3 in DNA: TGTGCCAGCAACCCTTCCGCGGGACTAGCCGGGAATGAGCAGTTCTTA.

About this clonotype itself: This sequence may be a read error, since a much larger clone differs from it by one base. This chain connects TRBV7-9 to TRBJ2-1, with D possibly matching TRBD1 (6 bases). Looked up from germline, CDR1 is SEHNR and CDR2 is FQNEAQ (reference sequence). The CDR3 covers 15 residues. This CDR3 reads CASSLRGNSYNKQFF. Written as DNA, the CDR3 is TGTGCCAGCAGCTTAAGGGGGAACTCCTACAATAAGCAGTTCTTC.

The chain carries TRBV6-5 and TRBJ2-3; the D is unclear. The CDR3 extends over 15 amino acids. V lost 10 bases and J lost 5, with 22 bases in between. The V gene's germline CDR1 is MNHEY and CDR2 SVGAGI. The CDR3 DNA sequence: TGTGCCAACAGCTACTCGGGCCCCATTGAAGATACGCAGTATTTT. Translated: CANSYSGPIEDTQYF.

In this sample, this clonotype turned up many times. The chain uses TRBV12-3 or TRBV12-4 and TRBJ2-7; 8 bases line up with TRBD1. The V segment lost 0 bases and the J segment 6 bases; nucleotides outside the gene matches: 1. This CDR3 is 13 amino acids long. This chain's CDR3 is CASSLARGPEQYF. Here the CDR3 DNA reads TGTGCCAGCAGTTTAGCCAGGGGGCCCGAGCAGTACTTC.

In regard to this clonotype: The germline gene is not matched at one end of the junction; a read error may be the cause. The genes are TRBV6-5 and TRBJ1-2; 7 positions agree with TRBD1. The germline V gene has CDR1 MNHEY and CDR2 SVGAGI. The CDR3 spans 17 residues. The CDR3 is CASTPYRGRGDTYGYTF. The CDR3 bases are TGTGCCAGCACCCCTTACAGGGGACGAGGGGATACCTATGGTTACACCTTC.

This clonotype was seen more than once but under ten times. The CDR3 bases are TGTGCCAGCAGTTTGTCGGTGGGGGAAACTGAAGCTTTCTTT. As protein: CASSLSVGETEAFF. The chain combines TRBV28 with TRBJ1-1; TRBD1 is a possible D gene (5 bases). Per the germline V gene, CDR1 is MDHEN and CDR2 is SYDVKM. V shed 3 bases and J shed 5 bases, with 13 bases lying between them. The CDR3 is made up of 14 amino acids.

This clonotype was counted ten times or more. V is TRBV4-1 and J is TRBJ2-7; 8 positions match TRBD1. CDR3 length: 16 amino acids. Germline V CDR1 and CDR2: MGHRA, YSYEKL. V shed 0 bases and J 1 base; nucleotides not matched to a gene: 5. The CDR3 sequence is CASSQEQGVLSYEQYF. CDR3 nucleotides: TGCGCCAGCAGCCAAGAACAGGGGGTCTTATCCTACGAGCAGTACTTC.